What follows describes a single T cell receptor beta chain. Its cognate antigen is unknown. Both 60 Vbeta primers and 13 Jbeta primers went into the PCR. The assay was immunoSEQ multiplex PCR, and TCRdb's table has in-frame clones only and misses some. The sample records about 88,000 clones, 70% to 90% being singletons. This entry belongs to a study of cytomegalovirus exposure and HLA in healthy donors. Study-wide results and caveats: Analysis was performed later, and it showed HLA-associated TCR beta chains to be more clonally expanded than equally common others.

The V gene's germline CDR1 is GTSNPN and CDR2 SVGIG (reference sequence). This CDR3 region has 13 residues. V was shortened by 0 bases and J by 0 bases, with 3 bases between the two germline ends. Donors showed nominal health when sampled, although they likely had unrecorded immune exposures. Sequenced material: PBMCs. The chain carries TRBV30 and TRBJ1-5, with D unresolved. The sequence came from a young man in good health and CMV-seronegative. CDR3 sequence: CAWSVASNQPQHF. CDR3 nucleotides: TGTGCCTGGAGTGTAGCTAGCAATCAGCCCCAGCATTTT.